This T cell receptor beta chain was recorded in a study of T cell responses to AZD1222 COVID-19 vaccine. In the study overall: Pooling covered second doses at about 4 or about 12 weeks.

The CDR3 has 13 amino acids. The V end lost 7 bases, the J end lost 7 bases, and 14 bases lay between the germline ends. Germline V gene data show CDR1 as LNHDA and CDR2 as SQIVND (reference sequence). Study-wide results and limits: Only after the peak T cell response were repertoires sampled. In the spike-specific TCR repertoire, nearly half reportedly target unmutated variant regions. Most donors were white British and more were female, and clonal diversity was possibly underestimated.

This clone was counted a single time. Its antigen is not identified. Generated by immunoSEQ multiplex PCR, the TCRdb table keeps only in-frame clones and is missing some. The sample holds around 100,000 clones, about nine tenths seen once. The source was peripheral blood, collected on day 0 of AZD1222 vaccination. The sequence came from an adult in good health. The chain combines TRBV19 with TRBJ1-5; D unresolved. CDR3 DNA: TGTGCCAGTACCAAGGACCGTGGCCAGCCCCAGCATTTT. This codes for CASTKDRGQPQHF.